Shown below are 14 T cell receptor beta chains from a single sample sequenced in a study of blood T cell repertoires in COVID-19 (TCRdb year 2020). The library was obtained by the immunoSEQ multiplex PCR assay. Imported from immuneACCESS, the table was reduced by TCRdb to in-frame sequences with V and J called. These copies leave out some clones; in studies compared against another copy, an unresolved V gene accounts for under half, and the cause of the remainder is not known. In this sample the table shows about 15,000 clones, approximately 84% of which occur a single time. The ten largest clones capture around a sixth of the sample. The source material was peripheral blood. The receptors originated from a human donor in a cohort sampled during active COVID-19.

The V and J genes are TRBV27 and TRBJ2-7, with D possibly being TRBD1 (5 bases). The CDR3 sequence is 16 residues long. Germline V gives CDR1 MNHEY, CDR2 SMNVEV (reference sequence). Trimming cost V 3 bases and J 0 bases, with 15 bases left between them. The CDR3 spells CASSFSRGTISYEQYF. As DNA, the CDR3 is TGTGCCAGCAGTTTTTCAAGGGGTACTATCTCCTACGAGCAGTACTTC.

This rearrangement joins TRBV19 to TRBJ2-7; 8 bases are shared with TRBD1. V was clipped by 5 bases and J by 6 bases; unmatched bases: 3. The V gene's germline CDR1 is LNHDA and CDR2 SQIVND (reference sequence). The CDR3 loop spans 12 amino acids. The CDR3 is CASSDRGTEQYF. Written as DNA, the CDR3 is TGTGCCAGTAGTGACAGGGGCACCGAGCAGTACTTC. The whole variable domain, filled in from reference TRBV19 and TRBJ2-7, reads DGGITQSPKYLFRKEGQNVTLSCEQNLNHDAMYWYRQDPGQGLRLIYYSQIVNDFQKGDIAEGYSVSREKKESFPLTVTSAQKNPTAFYLCASSDRGTEQYFGPGTRLTVT.

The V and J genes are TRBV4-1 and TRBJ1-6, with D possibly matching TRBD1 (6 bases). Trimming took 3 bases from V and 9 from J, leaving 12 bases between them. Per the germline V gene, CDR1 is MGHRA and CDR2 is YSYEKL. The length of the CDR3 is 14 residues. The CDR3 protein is CASSHGTRSSPLHF. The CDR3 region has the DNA TGCGCCAGCAGCCATGGGACACGGAGTTCACCCCTCCACTTT.

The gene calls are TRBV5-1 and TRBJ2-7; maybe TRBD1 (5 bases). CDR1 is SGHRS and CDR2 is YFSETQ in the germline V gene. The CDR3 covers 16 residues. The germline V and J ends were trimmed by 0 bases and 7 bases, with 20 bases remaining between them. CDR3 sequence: CASSLDGRVWKYEQYF. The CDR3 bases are TGCGCCAGCAGCTTGGACGGCAGGGTTTGGAAGTATGAGCAGTACTTC. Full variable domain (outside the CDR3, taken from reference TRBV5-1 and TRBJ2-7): KAGVTQTPRYLIKTRGQQVTLSCSPISGHRSVSWYQQTPGQGLQFLFEYFSETQRNKGNFPGRFSGRQFSNSRSEMNVSTLELGDSALYLCASSLDGRVWKYEQYFGPGTRLTVT.

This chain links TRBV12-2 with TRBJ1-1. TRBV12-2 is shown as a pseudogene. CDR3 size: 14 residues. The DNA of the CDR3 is TGTGCAAGTCGCTTGAACGCCCTCGGGAAAGAAGCTTTCTTT. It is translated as CASRLNALGKEAFF.

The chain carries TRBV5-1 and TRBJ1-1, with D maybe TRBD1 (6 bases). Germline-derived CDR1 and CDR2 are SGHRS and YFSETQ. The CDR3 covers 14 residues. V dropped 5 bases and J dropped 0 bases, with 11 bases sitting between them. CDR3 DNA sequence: TGCGCCAGCAGGGAACAGGGAATGAACACTGAAGCTTTCTTT. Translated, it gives CASREQGMNTEAFF.

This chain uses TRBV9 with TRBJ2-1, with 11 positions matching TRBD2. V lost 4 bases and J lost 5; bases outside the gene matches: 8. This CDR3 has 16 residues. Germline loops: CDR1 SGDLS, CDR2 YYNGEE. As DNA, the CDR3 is TGTGCCAGCAGCATAGCCGGGACTAGCGGCCACAATGAGCAGTTCTTC. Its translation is CASSIAGTSGHNEQFF.

CDR3 loop: CASSLTASGGDEQFF. The CDR3 DNA reads as TGTGCCAGTAGTCTAACGGCTAGCGGGGGTGATGAGCAGTTCTTC. The chain joins TRBV19 to TRBJ2-1, with 10 bases that match TRBD2. This CDR3 region has 15 residues. With V trimmed by 5 bases and J by 8 bases, 9 bases remained unmatched. CDR1 LNHDA and CDR2 SQIVND come from the germline V gene (reference sequence).

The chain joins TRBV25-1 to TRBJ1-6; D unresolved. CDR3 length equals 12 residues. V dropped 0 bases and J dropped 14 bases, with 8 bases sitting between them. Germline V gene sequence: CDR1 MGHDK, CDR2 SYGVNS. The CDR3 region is CASSEYPGALHF. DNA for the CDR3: TGTGCCAGCAGTGAATATCCCGGGGCCCTCCACTTT.

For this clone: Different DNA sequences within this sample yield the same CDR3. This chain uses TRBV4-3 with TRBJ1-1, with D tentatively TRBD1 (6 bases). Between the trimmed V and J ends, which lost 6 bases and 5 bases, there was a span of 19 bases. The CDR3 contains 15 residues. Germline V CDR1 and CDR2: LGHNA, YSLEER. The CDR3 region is CASRKGTGGRTEAFF. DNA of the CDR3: TGCGCCAGCAGGAAAGGGACGGGGGGCAGGACTGAAGCTTTCTTT.

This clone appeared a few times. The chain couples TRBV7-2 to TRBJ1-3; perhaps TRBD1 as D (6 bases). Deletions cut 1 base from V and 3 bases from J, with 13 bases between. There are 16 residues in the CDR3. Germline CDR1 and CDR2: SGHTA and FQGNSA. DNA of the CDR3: TGTGCCAGCAGCTTAGAGGCGGGGGCGTATGGAAACACCATATATTTT. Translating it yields CASSLEAGAYGNTIYF.

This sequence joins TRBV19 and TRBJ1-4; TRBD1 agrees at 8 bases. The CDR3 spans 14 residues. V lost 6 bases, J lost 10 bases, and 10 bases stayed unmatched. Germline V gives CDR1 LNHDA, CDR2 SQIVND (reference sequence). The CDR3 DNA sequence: TGTGCCAGTAGATACGGGACCGACAGGGGAAAACTGTTTTTT. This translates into CASRYGTDRGKLFF.

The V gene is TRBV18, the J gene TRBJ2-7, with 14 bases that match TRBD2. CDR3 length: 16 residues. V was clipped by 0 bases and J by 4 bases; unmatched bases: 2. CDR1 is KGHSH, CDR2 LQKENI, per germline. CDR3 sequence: CASSPPGTSGGYEQYF. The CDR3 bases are TGTGCCAGCTCACCACCCGGGACTAGCGGGGGATACGAGCAGTACTTC.

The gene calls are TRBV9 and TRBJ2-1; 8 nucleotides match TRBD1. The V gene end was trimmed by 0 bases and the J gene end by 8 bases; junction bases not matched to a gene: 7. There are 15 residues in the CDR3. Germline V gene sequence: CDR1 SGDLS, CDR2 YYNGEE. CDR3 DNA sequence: TGTGCCAGCAGCGTAGGGACAGGGATAATGGATGAGCAGTTCTTC. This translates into CASSVGTGIMDEQFF.